This entry is about one T cell receptor (beta chain). The antigen is undetermined. The donors were healthy bone marrow donors. This PCR relied on a set of 60 Vbeta primers and 13 Jbeta primers. Authors' processing steps: Unique TCR beta chains numbered about 80 million in a later analysis, with roughly 10 million shared. The table came from immunoSEQ multiplex PCR; TCRdb's copy has only in-frame clones and leaves some out. That table gives V, J and clone size, and the DNA gave D and trimming. The sample has 150,000 to 200,000 clones, about 75% seen once; the top ten hold approximately 4.6%. These data come from a study of cytomegalovirus exposure and HLA in healthy donors. Study results and caveats: The authors considered a cluster of highly shared sequence variants likely to be a sequencing artifact. According to the study, approximately 150 TCR beta chains were cytomegalovirus-associated.

Sample: PBMCs. The receptor's source is a man in his late teens or twenties in good health and CMV-seropositive.

The CDR3 region has the DNA TGTGCCAGCAGCCTGGGACAAACGAACACTGAAGCTTTCTTT. Protein product: CASSLGQTNTEAFF. The rearrangement links TRBV2 to TRBJ1-1; D perhaps matches TRBD1 (6 bases). In germline, CDR1 is SNHLY, CDR2 FYNNEI. Deletions cut 6 bases from V and 1 base from J, with 12 bases between. The CDR3 loop spans 14 amino acids.